This T cell receptor beta chain appears in the sequencing data of a study of T cell responses to AZD1222 COVID-19 vaccine. Here immunoSEQ multiplex PCR was the method, and the copy in TCRdb shows in-frame clones only, minus some. Of about 84,000 clones in the sample, 80% to 90% are singletons; the top ten hold over 9.5%. This CDR3 is 14 amino acids long. CDR1 and CDR2 from the germline V gene are SNHLY and FYNNEI. Germline trimming cut 6 bases from V and 7 bases from J; bases unmatched to any gene: 11. The V and J genes are TRBV2 and TRBJ1-2; 7 bases align to TRBD1. The source was peripheral blood, collected 28 days after the second AZD1222 dose. The sequence came from an adult who received the AZD1222 COVID-19 vaccine. In DNA form, the CDR3 reads TGTGCCAGCAGCTATCGACAGGGTCCCAGTGGCTACACCTTC. Protein product: CASSYRQGPSGYTF.